This T cell receptor beta chain emerged from a study of T cell repertoires in cytomegalovirus infection. Study information: Evidence of both CMV infection and a matching HLA type came from public TCR beta signatures.

General study findings and limits: Carriage of CMV together with the relevant HLA was identifiable through cumulative public TCR beta family frequency. CMV-specific TCR beta clonotypes restricted by HLA-C dominated the ex vivo response.

As to this clonotype: Its specificity is not known.

Losses at the gene ends were 3 bases for V and 4 bases for J; bases not matched to a gene: 8. This CDR3 contains 17 residues. Germline V lookup: CDR1 MRHNA, CDR2 SNTAGT. TCRdb re-called the reads through MiXCR, storing one row per CDR3 protein. The sample consists of 450,000 to 650,000 distinct CDR3 sequences, approximately 25% of them appearing once. This chain uses TRBV6-4 with TRBJ2-1, with 11 bases aligning to TRBD1. The specimen was PBMCs. This receptor was identified in a human donor in good health (CMV status not recorded). Some clones in this sample may be carry-over from other donors' samples. The CDR3 sequence: CASSEGFGTGGYNEQFF. CDR3 DNA: TGTGCCAGCAGTGAAGGTTTTGGGACAGGGGGGTACAATGAGCAGTTCTTC.